The clone carrying this T cell receptor beta chain was picked up a small number of times. This specimen belongs to a study of CD8+ T cells in alopecia areata. After isolation, RNA underwent reverse transcription to generate cDNA as the sequencing template. Clones were sequenced by immunoSEQ multiplex PCR, and TCRdb holds only the in-frame ones, with some missing. The sample holds some 240,000 clones, 50% to 60% seen once. Per germline, CDR1 PRHDT and CDR2 FYEKMQ (reference sequence). CDR3 size: 17 residues. Trimming removed 6 bases from V and 1 base from J, with 21 bases in between. The rearrangement uses TRBV13 and TRBJ1-2; the D is unclear. This receptor was taken from a human donor with alopecia areata. The source was CD4+ T cells sorted from blood, collected at week 0. CDR3 region: CASSFRGREDLNYGYTF. Here the CDR3 DNA reads TGTGCCAGCAGTTTCCGAGGGAGGGAAGATCTTAACTATGGCTACACCTTC.